This TCR beta chain stems from a study of cytomegalovirus exposure and HLA in healthy donors. This clone was seen only a few times. With 60 Vbeta and 13 Jbeta primers, the PCR was carried out. This table comes from immunoSEQ multiplex PCR, and its TCRdb copy is limited to in-frame clones, with some not included. The data contain roughly 200,000 clones, just over 75% of them singletons. This TCR derives from a man younger than 45 in good health and CMV-seronegative. The sample taken for sequencing was PBMCs.

CDR3 in amino acids: CASSQSGGRADTQYF. The CDR3, as DNA: TGTGCCAGCAGCCAATCCGGAGGGAGGGCAGATACGCAGTATTTT. The chain couples TRBV7-3 to TRBJ2-3; TRBD2 aligns across 7 bases. Germline values: CDR1 SGHTA, CDR2 FQGTGA. The V gene end was trimmed by 5 bases and the J gene end by 4 bases; junction bases not matched to a gene: 9. The CDR3 has 15 amino acids.